A selection of T cell receptor beta chains follows, all from one sample in a study of shared clonotypes between healthy human individuals. Data came from immunoSEQ multiplex PCR; TCRdb stores just in-frame clones and leaves some out. The sample includes some 450,000 clones, roughly four fifths seen only once; the top ten take 9.5% to 15%. The sequenced material came from PBMCs. These receptors all come from a woman in her 40s in good health. Some clones in this sample may be carry-over from other donors' samples. The CDR3 runs from the conserved cysteine through the conserved F or W. The D gene is left open where the match is weak. Clone size, where shown, is once, few, many, or a class for clones that have expanded.

j_call: TRBJ2-3
clone_size: -
d_call: -
v_call: TRBV28
cdr3_aa: CASSSSPTDTQYF
cdr3_nt: TGTGCCAGCAGTTCTAGCCCCACAGATACGCAGTATTTT

j_call: TRBJ2-3
clone_size: once
d_call: TRBD2
v_call: TRBV25-1
cdr3_aa: CASTPYEGGGVNTDTQYF
cdr3_nt: TGTGCCAGCACCCCCTATGAGGGTGGGGGGGTTAACACAGATACGCAGTATTTT

j_call: TRBJ1-2
clone_size: -
d_call: -
v_call: TRBV28
cdr3_aa: CASSLGQQGVYGYTF
cdr3_nt: TGTGCCAGCAGTTTAGGACAGCAGGGCGTCTATGGCTACACCTTC

j_call: TRBJ1-3
clone_size: many
d_call: -
v_call: TRBV18
cdr3_aa: CASSPPGRFSGNTIYF
cdr3_nt: TGTGCCAGCTCACCACCGGGCCGATTCTCTGGAAACACCATATATTTT

j_call: TRBJ1-1
clone_size: -
d_call: -
v_call: TRBV2
cdr3_aa: CASGGNRREAFF
cdr3_nt: TGTGCCAGCGGGGGGAATCGACGTGAAGCTTTCTTT

j_call: TRBJ1-4
clone_size: -
d_call: -
v_call: TRBV7-7
cdr3_aa: CASSLDLYEKLFF
cdr3_nt: TGTGCCAGCAGCTTGGACCTATATGAAAAACTGTTTTTT

j_call: TRBJ1-4
clone_size: -
d_call: -
v_call: TRBV10-3
cdr3_aa: CAISESGGLKEKLFF
cdr3_nt: TGTGCCATCAGTGAGTCGGGGGGTTTAAAGGAAAAACTGTTTTTT

j_call: TRBJ2-1
clone_size: -
d_call: -
v_call: TRBV7-2
cdr3_aa: CASGRDSYNEQFF
cdr3_nt: TGTGCCAGCGGTCGGGATAGTTACAATGAGCAGTTCTTC

j_call: TRBJ2-7
clone_size: -
d_call: TRBD1
v_call: TRBV10-3
cdr3_aa: CAISRTGGYEQYF
cdr3_nt: TGTGCCATCAGCAGGACAGGGGGCTACGAGCAGTACTTC

j_call: TRBJ1-1
clone_size: -
d_call: TRBD1
v_call: TRBV29-1
cdr3_aa: CSETQGASTEAFF
cdr3_nt: TGCAGCGAAACACAGGGGGCGTCCACTGAAGCTTTCTTT

j_call: TRBJ2-7
clone_size: -
d_call: TRBD2
v_call: TRBV9
cdr3_aa: CASSVGGEGPYEQYF
cdr3_nt: TGTGCCAGCAGCGTAGGCGGGGAGGGTCCCTACGAGCAGTACTTC

j_call: TRBJ2-5
clone_size: once
d_call: TRBD2
v_call: TRBV9
cdr3_aa: CASSRTGGQETQYF
cdr3_nt: TGTGCCAGCAGCCGAACGGGGGGGCAAGAGACCCAGTACTTC

j_call: TRBJ2-7
clone_size: -
d_call: TRBD1
v_call: TRBV6-1
cdr3_aa: CASSRDRGYGEQYF
cdr3_nt: TGTGCCAGCTCCCGGGACAGGGGGTATGGGGAGCAGTACTTC

j_call: TRBJ1-5
clone_size: -
d_call: -
v_call: TRBV28
cdr3_aa: CASYRPYSNQPQHF
cdr3_nt: TGTGCCAGCTATCGGCCTTATAGCAATCAGCCCCAGCATTTT

j_call: TRBJ2-7
clone_size: -
d_call: -
v_call: TRBV5-4
cdr3_aa: CASSPNREIYEQYF
cdr3_nt: TGTGCCAGCAGCCCCAACAGGGAAATCTACGAGCAGTACTTC

j_call: TRBJ1-3
clone_size: -
d_call: -
v_call: TRBV5-8
cdr3_aa: CASSLVLGSGNTIYF
cdr3_nt: TGTGCCAGCAGCTTGGTGTTGGGCTCTGGAAACACCATATATTTT

j_call: TRBJ1-5
clone_size: few
d_call: -
v_call: TRBV28
cdr3_aa: CASSPKWTPNQPQHF
cdr3_nt: TGTGCCAGCAGTCCCAAATGGACCCCGAATCAGCCCCAGCATTTT

j_call: TRBJ2-7
clone_size: -
d_call: TRBD1
v_call: TRBV4-1
cdr3_aa: CASSQDREIYEQYF
cdr3_nt: TGCGCCAGCAGCCAGGACAGGGAAATTTACGAGCAGTACTTC

j_call: TRBJ2-1
clone_size: -
d_call: TRBD2
v_call: TRBV11-3
cdr3_aa: CASSLRTSGSYNEQFF
cdr3_nt: TGTGCCAGCAGCCTCCGGACTAGCGGGAGCTACAATGAGCAGTTCTTC

j_call: TRBJ2-1
clone_size: many
d_call: TRBD2
v_call: TRBV9
cdr3_aa: CASSPLAGRSAGEQFF
cdr3_nt: TGTGCCAGCAGCCCGCTAGCGGGAAGGTCCGCGGGGGAGCAGTTCTTC

j_call: TRBJ1-1
clone_size: -
d_call: -
v_call: TRBV4-2
cdr3_aa: CASSPDGDTEAFF
cdr3_nt: TGTGCCAGCAGCCCGGATGGGGACACTGAAGCTTTCTTT

j_call: TRBJ2-7
clone_size: -
d_call: -
v_call: TRBV6-5
cdr3_aa: CASSYSVSQSRYF
cdr3_nt: TGTGCCAGCAGTTACTCGGTCTCACAAAGTCGGTACTTC

j_call: TRBJ2-2
clone_size: once
d_call: TRBD1
v_call: TRBV6-4
cdr3_aa: CASSTDRDTGELFF
cdr3_nt: TGTGCCAGCAGTACGGACAGGGACACCGGGGAGCTGTTTTTT

j_call: TRBJ2-3
clone_size: -
d_call: -
v_call: TRBV23-1
cdr3_aa: CARTNRNSTDTQYF
cdr3_nt: TGCGCCAGGACTAACCGGAATAGCACAGATACGCAGTATTTT

j_call: TRBJ1-1
clone_size: -
d_call: -
v_call: TRBV19
cdr3_aa: CASSTAGSGTEAFF
cdr3_nt: TGTGCCAGTAGTACGGCAGGGTCGGGAACTGAAGCTTTCTTT

j_call: TRBJ2-2
clone_size: -
d_call: -
v_call: TRBV25-1
cdr3_aa: CASSELWGDAGELFF
cdr3_nt: TGTGCCAGCAGTGAGCTGTGGGGAGACGCCGGGGAGCTGTTTTTT

j_call: TRBJ2-7
clone_size: -
d_call: -
v_call: TRBV11-2
cdr3_aa: CASSRLGTAYEQYF
cdr3_nt: TGTGCCAGCAGCAGACTAGGTACAGCCTACGAGCAGTACTTC

j_call: TRBJ2-7
clone_size: -
d_call: -
v_call: TRBV20-1
cdr3_aa: CSARVLNEQYF
cdr3_nt: TGCAGTGCTAGGGTCTTGAACGAGCAGTACTTC

j_call: TRBJ1-2
clone_size: -
d_call: TRBD1
v_call: TRBV15
cdr3_aa: CATSRDRDRAYGYTF
cdr3_nt: TGTGCCACCAGCAGAGATCGGGACAGAGCCTATGGCTACACCTTC

j_call: TRBJ2-2
clone_size: once
d_call: TRBD1
v_call: TRBV28
cdr3_aa: CASSVRTGAGTGELFF
cdr3_nt: TGTGCCAGCAGTGTGAGGACAGGGGCTGGGACCGGGGAGCTGTTTTTT

j_call: TRBJ2-7
clone_size: -
d_call: TRBD1
v_call: TRBV11-2
cdr3_aa: CASSILRDRAYEQYF
cdr3_nt: TGTGCCAGCAGCATCCTCCGGGACAGAGCCTACGAGCAGTACTTC

j_call: TRBJ2-7
clone_size: few
d_call: -
v_call: TRBV7-3
cdr3_aa: CASSLTLGYEQYF
cdr3_nt: TGTGCCAGCAGCTTAACTCTGGGTTACGAGCAGTACTTC

j_call: TRBJ1-2
clone_size: -
d_call: TRBD1
v_call: TRBV13
cdr3_aa: CASSSDRGTYGGYTF
cdr3_nt: TGTGCCAGCAGCTCGGACAGGGGGACCTATGGCGGCTACACCTTC

j_call: TRBJ1-3
clone_size: -
d_call: -
v_call: TRBV19
cdr3_aa: CASRVGTFSGNTIYF
cdr3_nt: TGTGCCAGTCGGGTCGGAACCTTCTCTGGAAACACCATATATTTT

j_call: TRBJ1-1
clone_size: -
d_call: -
v_call: TRBV7-2
cdr3_aa: CASSFGYTEAFF
cdr3_nt: TGTGCCAGCAGCTTTGGGTACACTGAAGCTTTCTTT

j_call: TRBJ2-1
clone_size: -
d_call: -
v_call: TRBV2
cdr3_aa: CASSVEIGDEQFF
cdr3_nt: TGTGCCAGCAGTGTAGAGATAGGTGATGAGCAGTTCTTC

j_call: TRBJ1-1
clone_size: few
d_call: TRBD1
v_call: TRBV18
cdr3_aa: CASLWTGDGTEAFF
cdr3_nt: TGTGCCAGCTTATGGACAGGGGACGGCACTGAAGCTTTCTTT

j_call: TRBJ2-1
clone_size: -
d_call: -
v_call: TRBV10-3
cdr3_aa: CAISDVVEREQFF
cdr3_nt: TGTGCCATCAGTGACGTAGTGGAGAGAGAGCAGTTCTTC

j_call: TRBJ1-2
clone_size: -
d_call: TRBD1
v_call: TRBV5-1
cdr3_aa: CASSLETGVGYTF
cdr3_nt: TGCGCCAGCAGCTTGGAGACAGGGGTTGGCTACACCTTC

j_call: TRBJ1-2
clone_size: -
d_call: -
v_call: TRBV6-6
cdr3_aa: CASSAGQATQGYGYTF
cdr3_nt: TGTGCCAGCAGCGCAGGTCAGGCAACTCAGGGCTATGGCTACACCTTC

j_call: TRBJ1-2
clone_size: -
d_call: -
v_call: TRBV2
cdr3_aa: CASSEWTSGYTF
cdr3_nt: TGTGCCAGCAGTGAATGGACTTCTGGCTACACCTTC

j_call: TRBJ2-7
clone_size: -
d_call: TRBD1
v_call: TRBV6-5
cdr3_aa: CASSRTGFHEQYF
cdr3_nt: TGTGCCAGCAGTAGGACAGGGTTCCACGAGCAGTACTTC

j_call: TRBJ2-3
clone_size: -
d_call: -
v_call: TRBV9
cdr3_aa: CASSVIPSEMDTQYF
cdr3_nt: TGTGCCAGCAGCGTCATCCCTAGCGAGATGGATACGCAGTATTTT

j_call: TRBJ2-5
clone_size: once
d_call: -
v_call: TRBV11-3
cdr3_aa: CASSPGRAQETQYF
cdr3_nt: TGTGCCAGCAGTCCTGGCAGGGCACAAGAGACCCAGTACTTC

j_call: TRBJ1-1
clone_size: -
d_call: TRBD1
v_call: TRBV4-1
cdr3_aa: CASSPQGGSIAENTEAFF
cdr3_nt: TGCGCCAGCAGCCCCCAAGGGGGCAGCATAGCTGAGAACACTGAAGCTTTCTTT

j_call: TRBJ1-1
clone_size: -
d_call: -
v_call: TRBV30
cdr3_aa: CAWSQMGQGGTEAFF
cdr3_nt: TGTGCCTGGAGCCAAATGGGGCAGGGAGGTACTGAAGCTTTCTTT

j_call: TRBJ1-1
clone_size: -
d_call: TRBD1
v_call: TRBV7-9
cdr3_aa: CASSPGRQGVFDYTEAFF
cdr3_nt: TGTGCCAGCAGCCCCGGTCGACAGGGGGTTTTCGATTACACTGAAGCTTTCTTT

j_call: TRBJ2-5
clone_size: -
d_call: -
v_call: TRBV2
cdr3_aa: CASREDIQETQYF
cdr3_nt: TGTGCCAGCCGAGAGGACATCCAAGAGACCCAGTACTTC

j_call: TRBJ2-3
clone_size: -
d_call: -
v_call: TRBV6-4
cdr3_aa: CASSASTVDTQYF
cdr3_nt: TGTGCCAGCAGTGCCTCCACTGTGGATACGCAGTATTTT

j_call: TRBJ2-7
clone_size: -
d_call: TRBD1
v_call: TRBV30
cdr3_aa: CAWSWNRGEQYF
cdr3_nt: TGTGCCTGGAGTTGGAACAGGGGCGAGCAGTACTTC